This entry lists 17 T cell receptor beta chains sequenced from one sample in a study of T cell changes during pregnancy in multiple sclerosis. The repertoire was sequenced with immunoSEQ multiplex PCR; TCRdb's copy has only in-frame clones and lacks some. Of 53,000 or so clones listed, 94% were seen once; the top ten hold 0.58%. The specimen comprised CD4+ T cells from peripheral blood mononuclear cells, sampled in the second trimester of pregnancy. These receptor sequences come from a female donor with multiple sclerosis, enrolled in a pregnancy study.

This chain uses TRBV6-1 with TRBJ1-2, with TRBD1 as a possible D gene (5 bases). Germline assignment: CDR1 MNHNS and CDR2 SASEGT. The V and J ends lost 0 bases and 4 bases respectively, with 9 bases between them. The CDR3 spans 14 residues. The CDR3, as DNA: TGTGCCAGCAGTGAAGCGAGACAGAGCTATGGCTACACCTTC. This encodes CASSEARQSYGYTF.

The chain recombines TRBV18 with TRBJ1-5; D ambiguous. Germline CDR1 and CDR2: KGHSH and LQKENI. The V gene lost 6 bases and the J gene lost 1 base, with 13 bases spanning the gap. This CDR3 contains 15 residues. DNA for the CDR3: TGTGCCAGCTCCCGAACGGGCGGGAGCAATCAGCCCCAGCATTTT. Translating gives CASSRTGGSNQPQHF.

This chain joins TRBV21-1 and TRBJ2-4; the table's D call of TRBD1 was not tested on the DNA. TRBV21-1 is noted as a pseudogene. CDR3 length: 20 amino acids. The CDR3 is CASSKAPGTDYLLAKNIQYF. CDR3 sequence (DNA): TGTGCCAGCAGCAAAGCCCCCGGGACAGACTACCTTTTGGCCAAAAACATTCAGTACTTC.

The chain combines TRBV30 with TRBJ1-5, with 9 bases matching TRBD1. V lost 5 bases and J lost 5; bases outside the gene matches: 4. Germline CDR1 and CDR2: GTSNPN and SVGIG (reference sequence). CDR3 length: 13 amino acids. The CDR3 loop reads CAWGQGLDQPQHF. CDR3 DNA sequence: TGTGCCTGGGGACAGGGGTTGGATCAGCCCCAGCATTTT.

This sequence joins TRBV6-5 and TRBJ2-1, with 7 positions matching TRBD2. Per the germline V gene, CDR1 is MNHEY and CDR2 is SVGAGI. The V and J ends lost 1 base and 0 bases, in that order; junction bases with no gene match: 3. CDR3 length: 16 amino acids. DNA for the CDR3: TGTGCCAGCAGTTACTGGGGAGGGAGCTCCTACAATGAGCAGTTCTTC. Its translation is CASSYWGGSSYNEQFF.

CDR3 amino acids: CASSSQGDQPQHF. The CDR3 DNA reads TGTGCCAGCAGCTCTCAGGGGGATCAGCCCCAGCATTTT. The chain has TRBV7-8 and TRBJ1-5; TRBD1 matches 7 bases. CDR1 and CDR2 from the germline V gene are SGHVS and FQNEAQ. This CDR3 region has 13 residues. The trim removed 4 bases at V and 5 bases at J, leaving 2 bases unmatched. Supplemented by reference TRBV7-8 and TRBJ1-5, the full variable domain reads GAGVSQSPRYKVAKRGQDVALRCDPISGHVSLFWYQQALGQGPEFLTYFQNEAQLDKSGLPSDRFFAERPEGSVSTLKIQRTQQEDSAVYLCASSSQGDQPQHFGDGTRLSIL.

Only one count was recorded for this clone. The CDR3 protein is CASRSGGSTDTQYF. In nucleotides, the CDR3 is TGTGCCAGCAGGAGCGGGGGGTCCACAGATACGCAGTATTTT. V and J are TRBV6-1 and TRBJ2-3; 9 bases agree with TRBD2. The CDR3 has 14 amino acids. J lost 2 bases, V lost 6 bases, and 3 bases had no gene match. Germline lookup yields CDR1 MNHNS and CDR2 SASEGT.

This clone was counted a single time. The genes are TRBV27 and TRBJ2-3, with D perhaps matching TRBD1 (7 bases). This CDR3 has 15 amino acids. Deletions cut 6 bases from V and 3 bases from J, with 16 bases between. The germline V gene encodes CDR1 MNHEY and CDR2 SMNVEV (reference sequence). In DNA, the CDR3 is TGTGCCAGCAGGACAGGGAGGACAAAGACAGATACGCAGTATTTT. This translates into CASRTGRTKTDTQYF.

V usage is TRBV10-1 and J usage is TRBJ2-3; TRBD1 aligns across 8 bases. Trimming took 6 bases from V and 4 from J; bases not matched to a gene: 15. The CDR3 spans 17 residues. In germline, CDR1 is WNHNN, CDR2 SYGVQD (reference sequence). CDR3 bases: TGCGCCAGCAGAGGGGCACCGGGACAGGATATGGCAGATACGCAGTATTTT. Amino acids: CASRGAPGQDMADTQYF.

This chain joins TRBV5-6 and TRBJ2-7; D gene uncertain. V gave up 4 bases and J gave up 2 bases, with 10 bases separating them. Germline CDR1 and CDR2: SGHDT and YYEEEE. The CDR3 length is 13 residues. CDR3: CASSGEVAYEQYF. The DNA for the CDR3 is TGTGCCAGCAGCGGCGAGGTGGCCTACGAGCAGTACTTC.

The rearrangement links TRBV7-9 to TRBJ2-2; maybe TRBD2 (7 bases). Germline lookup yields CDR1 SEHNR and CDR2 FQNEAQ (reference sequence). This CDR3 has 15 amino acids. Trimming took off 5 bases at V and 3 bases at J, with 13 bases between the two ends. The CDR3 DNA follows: TGTGCCAGCAGCAGGGGGGGGGCCGACACCGGGGAGCTGTTTTTT. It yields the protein CASSRGGADTGELFF.

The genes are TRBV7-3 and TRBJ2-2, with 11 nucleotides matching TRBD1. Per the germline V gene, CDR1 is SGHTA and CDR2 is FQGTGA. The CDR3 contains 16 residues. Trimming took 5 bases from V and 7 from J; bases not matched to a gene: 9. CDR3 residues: CASSLVGTGGDGELFF. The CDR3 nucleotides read TGTGCCAGCAGCCTCGTCGGGACAGGGGGTGACGGGGAGCTGTTTTTT.

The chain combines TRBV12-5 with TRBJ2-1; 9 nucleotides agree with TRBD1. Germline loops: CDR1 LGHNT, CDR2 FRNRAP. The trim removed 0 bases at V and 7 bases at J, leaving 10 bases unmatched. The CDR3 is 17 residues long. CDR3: CASGLVFGTGSSNEQFF. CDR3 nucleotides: TGTGCTAGTGGTTTGGTATTTGGGACAGGGTCCTCGAATGAGCAGTTCTTC.

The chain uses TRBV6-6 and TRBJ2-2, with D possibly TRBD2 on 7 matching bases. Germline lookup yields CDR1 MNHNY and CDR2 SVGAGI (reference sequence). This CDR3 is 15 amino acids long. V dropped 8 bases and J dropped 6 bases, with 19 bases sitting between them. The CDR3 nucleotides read TGTGCCAGCTCCTTACTTGGGGGGGCAGCCGGGGAGCTGTTTTTT. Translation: CASSLLGGAAGELFF.

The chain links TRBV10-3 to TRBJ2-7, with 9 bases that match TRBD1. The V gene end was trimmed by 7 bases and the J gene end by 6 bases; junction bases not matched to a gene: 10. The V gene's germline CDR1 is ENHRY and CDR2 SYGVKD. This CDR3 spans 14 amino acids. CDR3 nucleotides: TGTGCCATCACCCGGGACAGGGTGGTCGCCGAGCAGTACTTC. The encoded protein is CAITRDRVVAEQYF.

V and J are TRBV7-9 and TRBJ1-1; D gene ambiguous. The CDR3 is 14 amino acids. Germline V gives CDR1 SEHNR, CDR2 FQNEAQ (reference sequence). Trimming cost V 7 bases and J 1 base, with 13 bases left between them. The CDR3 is CASTSRGRNTEAFF. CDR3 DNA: TGTGCCAGCACCTCCCGAGGCAGGAACACTGAAGCTTTCTTT.

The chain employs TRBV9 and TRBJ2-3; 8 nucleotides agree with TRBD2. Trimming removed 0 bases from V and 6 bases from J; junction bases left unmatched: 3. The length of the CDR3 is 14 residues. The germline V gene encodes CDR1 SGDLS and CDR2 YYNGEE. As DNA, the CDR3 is TGTGCCAGCAGCGTAGGCGGGGGGCCCGATACGCAGTATTTT. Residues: CASSVGGGPDTQYF. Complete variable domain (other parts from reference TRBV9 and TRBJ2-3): DSGVTQTPKHLITATGQRVTLRCSPRSGDLSVYWYQQSLDQGLQFLIQYYNGEERAKGNILERFSAQQFPDLHSELNLSSLELGDSALYFCASSVGGGPDTQYFGPGTRLTVL.